This is a list of T cell receptor beta chains from one sample in a study of tumor-infiltrating lymphocytes in oesophageal squamous cell carcinoma. TCRdb redid the calling of the PCR reads with MiXCR, one entry per CDR3 protein. The table has 10,000 to 14,000 distinct CDR3 sequences, over 50% seen once. The material sequenced was esophageal tumor tissue. The receptors were sampled from a male donor with esophageal squamous cell carcinoma. Each CDR3 is given with its conserved first and last residue. Fields, in order: J gene, clone size, V gene, D gene, CDR3 protein, CDR3 DNA. The D gene is left open where the match is weak. Expanded clones get a size class; other rows say once, few or many, or leave the size out.

TRBJ2-5	-	TRBV7-6	-	CASSRYTGEETQYF	TGTGCCAGCAGCAGGTACACGGGGGAAGAGACCCAGTACTTC
TRBJ2-7	once	TRBV28	-	CASSSPGTKYEQYF	TGTGCCAGCAGTTCCCCCGGGACAAAATACGAGCAGTACTTC
TRBJ2-7	-	TRBV7-2	TRBD2	CASSSYLTSGRIYEQYF	TGTGCCAGCAGCTCCTACTTGACTAGCGGGAGGATTTACGAGCAGTACTTC
TRBJ2-5	-	TRBV7-6	TRBD2	CAALASGRETQYF	TGTGCAGCCCTAGCTAGCGGGAGGGAGACCCAGTACTTC
TRBJ2-6	large	TRBV11-2	-	CASSLAVVTGANVLTF	TGTGCCAGCAGCTTAGCAGTGGTAACTGGGGCCAACGTCCTGACTTTC
TRBJ2-1	few	TRBV7-6	-	CASSPPRGKQFF	TGTGCCAGCAGCCCCCCCCGGGGGAAGCAGTTCTTC
TRBJ2-7	-	TRBV5-1	-	CASSPLSGNSRNSISYEQYF	TGCGCCAGCAGCCCACTTTCAGGGAATTCGAGAAATTCTATATCCTACGAGCAGTACTTC
TRBJ2-5	-	TRBV11-2	TRBD1	CASSFGQGEQETQYF	TGTGCCAGCAGCTTCGGACAGGGTGAACAAGAGACCCAGTACTTC
TRBJ2-4	-	TRBV6-5	-	CASSLAGPQNIQYF	TGTGCCAGCAGCCTCGCCGGGCCCCAAAACATTCAGTACTTC
TRBJ2-5	-	TRBV2	TRBD2	CASMRLAGTIYQETQYF	TGTGCCAGCATGAGACTAGCGGGAACCATTTACCAAGAGACCCAGTACTTC
TRBJ2-1	-	TRBV7-2	TRBD2	CASSPGLVGGKQFF	TGTGCCAGCAGCCCTGGACTAGTGGGGGGAAAGCAGTTCTTC
TRBJ2-1	-	TRBV7-9	TRBD2	CASSLARSGTYNEQFF	TGTGCCAGCAGCTTAGCGCGGAGCGGGACGTACAATGAGCAGTTCTTC
TRBJ2-7	-	TRBV12-3/TRBV12-4	-	CASSLSLGRSYEQYF	TGTGCCAGCAGTCTCAGCCTGGGGCGTTCCTACGAGCAGTACTTC
TRBJ2-2	-	TRBV6-6	TRBD1	CASRIRGSGELFF	TGTGCCAGCAGGATCAGGGGGTCGGGGGAGCTGTTTTTT
TRBJ2-1	-	TRBV11-2	TRBD1	CASSLGAGGSYEQFF	TGTGCCAGCAGCTTAGGGGCAGGGGGCTCCTATGAGCAGTTCTTC
TRBJ1-6	-	TRBV7-9	-	CASSLAGIHSPLHF	TGTGCCAGCAGCTTAGCGGGTATCCATTCACCCCTCCACTTT
TRBJ2-3	few	TRBV7-2	-	CASSLVPGDTQYF	TGTGCCAGCAGCTTAGTCCCGGGAGATACGCAGTATTTT
TRBJ2-7	many	TRBV7-2	-	CASSLASSYEQYF	TGTGCCAGCAGCCTGGCAAGCTCCTACGAGCAGTACTTC
TRBJ2-7	many	TRBV28	-	CASTDREVNEQYF	TGTGCCAGCACCGACAGGGAGGTGAACGAGCAGTACTTC
TRBJ2-1	medium-sized	TRBV7-7	-	CASSLESNNEQFF	TGTGCTAGCAGCTTAGAATCCAACAATGAGCAGTTCTTC
TRBJ2-7	-	TRBV7-3	TRBD2	CASSRKAGGPRDEQYF	TGTGCCAGCAGCCGCAAGGCGGGGGGGCCAAGGGATGAGCAGTACTTC
TRBJ2-7	-	TRBV7-2	TRBD1	CASSRDSLSYEQYF	TGTGCCAGCAGCCGGGACAGCCTCTCCTACGAGCAGTACTTC
TRBJ1-1	many	TRBV7-3	TRBD1	CASSPTGGTEAFF	TGTGCCAGCAGCCCTACAGGGGGCACTGAAGCTTTCTTT
TRBJ2-7	-	TRBV7-3	-	CASSLTGPAEQYF	TGTGCCAGCAGCTTAACGGGGCCTGCTGAGCAGTACTTC
TRBJ2-7	-	TRBV24-1	TRBD1	CATSGGTGAYNEQYF	TGTGCCACCAGTGGTGGGACAGGGGCGTACAACGAGCAGTACTTC
TRBJ1-1	-	TRBV7-4	-	CASSLGPGSSYEQYF	TGTGCCAGCAGCTTAGGTCCGGGAAGCTCCTACGAGCAGTACTTT
TRBJ2-7	-	TRBV28	-	CASTTAGQGKKTQYF	TGTGCCAGCACCACCGCGGGGCAGGGCAAAAAGACACAGTACTTC
TRBJ2-1	-	TRBV6-5	TRBD2	CASSPRAGRGNEQFF	TGTGCCAGCAGCCCTAGGGCGGGGAGGGGCAATGAGCAGTTCTTC
TRBJ1-5	-	TRBV7-4	-	CASSLRQALRQPQHF	TGTGCCAGCAGCTTAAGGCAGGCGCTCCGGCAGCCCCAGCATTTT
TRBJ2-5	-	TRBV6-2/TRBV6-3	-	CASSYAGSETQYF	TGTGCCAGCAGTTACGCGGGATCGGAGACCCAGTACTTC
TRBJ2-6	-	TRBV7-1	-	CASRPMGAGANVLTF	TGTGCCAGCAGGCCAATGGGGGCGGGGGCCAACGTCCTGACTTTC
TRBJ2-1	few	TRBV7-8	TRBD2	CASSSSTSGNGREQFF	TGTGCCAGCAGCTCCTCGACTAGCGGGAATGGGAGGGAGCAGTTCTTC
TRBJ2-3	-	TRBV6-6	-	CAISVGDTQYF	TGTGCCATCAGTGTTGGAGATACGCAGTATTTT